A selection of T cell receptor beta chains follows, all from one sample in a study of blood T cell repertoires in COVID-19. Sequencing was performed with immunoSEQ multiplex PCR; in TCRdb, only in-frame clones are kept and a portion is missing. Of about 220,000 clones listed, approximately 82% are singletons. The sequenced material came from peripheral blood. The receptor source for this set is a man aged 40-55 years who had recovered from COVID-19. CDR3s include the opening cysteine and the closing phenylalanine or tryptophan. D genes are given only for firm matches. Only part of the rows carry a size: once, few, many, or a class if the clone is expanded.

V gene	clone size	J gene	D gene	CDR3 protein	CDR3 DNA
TRBV27	-	TRBJ2-3	-	CASLSRDTTDTQYF	TGTGCCAGCCTCTCCCGGGACACCACAGATACGCAGTATTTT
TRBV6-5	-	TRBJ1-4	-	CASKPTATNEKLFF	TGTGCCAGCAAACCGACAGCGACTAATGAAAAACTGTTTTTT
TRBV9	-	TRBJ1-2	TRBD1	CASSRGGQGDGYTF	TGTGCCAGCAGTCGAGGGGGACAGGGGGATGGCTACACCTTC
TRBV15	few	TRBJ1-6	TRBD1	CATSRGGQRSASPLHF	TGTGCCACCAGCCGAGGGGGACAGCGGTCCGCTTCACCCCTCCACTTT
TRBV19	-	TRBJ2-7	-	CASSTEGLYEQYF	TGTGCCAGTAGCACAGAGGGACTTTACGAGCAGTACTTC
TRBV5-1	-	TRBJ1-1	-	CASRFQMNTEAFF	TGCGCCAGCAGGTTTCAGATGAACACTGAAGCTTTCTTT
TRBV19	-	TRBJ2-1	-	CASSLRRNEQFF	TGTGCCAGTAGTTTGAGGAGGAATGAGCAGTTCTTC
TRBV2	-	TRBJ2-1	-	CASTTDRLKQFF	TGTGCCAGCACTACGGACAGACTAAAGCAGTTCTTC
TRBV30	-	TRBJ2-7	TRBD1	CAWRRDSSSYEQYF	TGTGCCTGGAGACGGGACAGTTCCTCCTACGAGCAGTACTTC
TRBV9	few	TRBJ1-1	-	CASSPGTGPNTEAFF	TGTGCCAGCAGCCCCGGAACAGGGCCGAACACTGAAGCTTTCTTT
TRBV6-1	-	TRBJ1-5	-	CASSEREDQPQHF	TGTGCCAGCAGTGAAAGAGAGGATCAGCCCCAGCATTTT
TRBV6-5	once	TRBJ2-5	-	CASAVPAGETQYF	TGTGCCAGCGCTGTTCCGGCGGGGGAGACCCAGTACTTC
TRBV7-2	-	TRBJ2-7	-	CASSLLSGAYEQYF	TGTGCCAGCAGCTTACTCTCAGGGGCCTACGAGCAGTACTTC
TRBV21-1	-	TRBJ1-6	-	CASSIGQLSSPLLNSPLHF	TGTGCCAGCAGCATCGGACAGCTCTCCTCCCCTCTCCTTAATTCACCCCTCCACTTT
TRBV19	-	TRBJ1-4	-	CASSALGNEKLFF	TGTGCCAGTAGTGCCCTCGGTAATGAAAAACTGTTTTTT
TRBV7-9	-	TRBJ1-6	-	CASRPDGANSPLHF	TGTGCCAGCAGACCAGATGGGGCAAATTCACCCCTCCACTTT
TRBV5-4	once	TRBJ2-3	-	CASSLGRGTDTQYF	TGTGCCAGCAGCTTAGGCCGGGGGACAGATACGCAGTATTTT
TRBV7-2	-	TRBJ1-1	-	CASSLKGRGEAFF	TGTGCCAGCAGCTTAAAGGGAAGGGGAGAAGCTTTCTTT
TRBV6-5	-	TRBJ1-1	-	CASSYSWSPMNTEAFF	TGTGCCAGCAGTTACTCTTGGAGTCCAATGAACACTGAAGCTTTCTTT